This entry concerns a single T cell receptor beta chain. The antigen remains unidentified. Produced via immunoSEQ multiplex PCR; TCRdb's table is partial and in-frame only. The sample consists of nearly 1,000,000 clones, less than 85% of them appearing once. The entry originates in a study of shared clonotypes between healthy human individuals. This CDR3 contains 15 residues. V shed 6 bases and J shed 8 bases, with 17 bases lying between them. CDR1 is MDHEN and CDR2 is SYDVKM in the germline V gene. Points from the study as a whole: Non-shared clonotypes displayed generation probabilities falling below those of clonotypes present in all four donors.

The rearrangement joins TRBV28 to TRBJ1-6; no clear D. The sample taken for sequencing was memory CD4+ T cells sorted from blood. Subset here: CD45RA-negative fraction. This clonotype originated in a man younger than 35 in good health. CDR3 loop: CASSMMGFRDSPLHF. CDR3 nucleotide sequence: TGTGCCAGCAGCATGATGGGATTCCGGGATTCACCCCTCCACTTT.